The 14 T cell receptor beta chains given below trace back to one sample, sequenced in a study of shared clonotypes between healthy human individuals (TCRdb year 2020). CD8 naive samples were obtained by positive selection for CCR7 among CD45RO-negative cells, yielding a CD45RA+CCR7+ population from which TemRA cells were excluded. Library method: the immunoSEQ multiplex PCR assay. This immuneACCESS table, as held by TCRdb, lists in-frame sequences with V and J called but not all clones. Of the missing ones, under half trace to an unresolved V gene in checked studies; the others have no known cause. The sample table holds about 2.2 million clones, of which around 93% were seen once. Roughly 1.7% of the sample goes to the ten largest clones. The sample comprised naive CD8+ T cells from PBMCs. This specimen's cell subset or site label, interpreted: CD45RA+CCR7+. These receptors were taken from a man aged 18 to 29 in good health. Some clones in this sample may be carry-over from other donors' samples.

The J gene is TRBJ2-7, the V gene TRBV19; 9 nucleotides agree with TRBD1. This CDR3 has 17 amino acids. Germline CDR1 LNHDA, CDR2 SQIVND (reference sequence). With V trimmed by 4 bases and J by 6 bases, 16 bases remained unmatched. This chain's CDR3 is CASSTRRDRVPRGEQYF. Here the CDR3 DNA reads TGTGCCAGTAGTACCCGGCGGGACAGGGTACCTAGGGGCGAGCAGTACTTC.

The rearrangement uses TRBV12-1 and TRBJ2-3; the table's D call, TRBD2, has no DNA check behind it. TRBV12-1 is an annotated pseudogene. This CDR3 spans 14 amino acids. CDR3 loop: CASSPRRPADTQYF. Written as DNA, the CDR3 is TGTGCCAGCAGTCCCCGGCGGCCGGCGGATACGCAGTATTTT.

The CDR3: CASSSGGSSFNYGYTF. The CDR3 DNA sequence: TGTGCCAGCAGCTCGGGGGGCTCCTCCTTTAACTATGGCTACACCTTC. The rearrangement uses TRBV9 and TRBJ1-2; tentatively, D is TRBD1 (6 bases). The CDR3 has 16 residues. CDR1 is SGDLS, CDR2 YYNGEE, per germline. Trimming shortened V by 4 bases and J by 1 base, and 17 bases separated the two germline ends.

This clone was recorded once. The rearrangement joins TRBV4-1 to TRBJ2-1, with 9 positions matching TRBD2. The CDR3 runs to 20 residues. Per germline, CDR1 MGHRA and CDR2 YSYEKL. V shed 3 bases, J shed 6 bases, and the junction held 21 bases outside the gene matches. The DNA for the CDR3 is TGCGCCAGCAGCCATGGGAGGAGAGAGGGGGGACTAGCAATTGGCAATGAGCAGTTCTTC. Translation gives CASSHGRREGGLAIGNEQFF.

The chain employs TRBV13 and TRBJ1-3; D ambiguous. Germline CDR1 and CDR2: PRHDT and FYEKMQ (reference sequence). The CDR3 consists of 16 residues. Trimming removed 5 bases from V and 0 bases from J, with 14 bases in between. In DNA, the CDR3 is TGTGCCAGCAGCACTGGCCGGGCCTCCTCTGGAAACACCATATATTTT. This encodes CASSTGRASSGNTIYF.

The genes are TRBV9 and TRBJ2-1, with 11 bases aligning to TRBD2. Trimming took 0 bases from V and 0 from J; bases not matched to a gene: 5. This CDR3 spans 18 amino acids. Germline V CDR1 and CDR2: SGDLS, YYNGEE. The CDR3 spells CASSVGLAGGISYNEQFF. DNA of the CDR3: TGTGCCAGCAGCGTAGGGCTAGCGGGAGGTATCTCCTACAATGAGCAGTTCTTC.

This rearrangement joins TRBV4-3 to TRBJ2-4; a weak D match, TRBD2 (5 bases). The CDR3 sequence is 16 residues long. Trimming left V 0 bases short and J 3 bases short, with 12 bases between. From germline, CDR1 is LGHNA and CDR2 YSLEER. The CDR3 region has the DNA TGCGCCAGCAGCCAAGAACGTGTTAGCGACAAAAACATTCAGTACTTC. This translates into CASSQERVSDKNIQYF.

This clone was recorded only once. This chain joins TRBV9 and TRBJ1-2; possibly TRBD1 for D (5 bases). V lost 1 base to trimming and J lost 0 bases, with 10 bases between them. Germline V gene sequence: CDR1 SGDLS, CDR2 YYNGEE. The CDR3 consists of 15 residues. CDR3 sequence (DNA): TGTGCCAGCAGCGTACAGGGTAGAGCTAACTATGGCTACACCTTC. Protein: CASSVQGRANYGYTF.

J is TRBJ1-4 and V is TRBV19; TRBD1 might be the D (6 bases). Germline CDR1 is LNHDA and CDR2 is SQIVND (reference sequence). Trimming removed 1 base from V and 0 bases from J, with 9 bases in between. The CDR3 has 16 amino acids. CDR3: CASSIGRGATNEKLFF. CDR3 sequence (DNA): TGTGCCAGTAGTATAGGCAGGGGAGCAACTAATGAAAAACTGTTTTTT.

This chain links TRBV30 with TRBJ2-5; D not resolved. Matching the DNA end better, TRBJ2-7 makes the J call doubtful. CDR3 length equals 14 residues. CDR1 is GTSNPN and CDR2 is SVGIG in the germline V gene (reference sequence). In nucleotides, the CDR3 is TGTGCCTGGGGAAGCTCCATTACGACCTACGAGCAGTACTTC. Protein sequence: CAWGSSITTYEQYF.

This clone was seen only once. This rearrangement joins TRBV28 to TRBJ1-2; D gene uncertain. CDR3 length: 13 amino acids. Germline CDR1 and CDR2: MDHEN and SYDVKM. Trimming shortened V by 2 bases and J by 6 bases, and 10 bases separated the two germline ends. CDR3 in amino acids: CASSLTTADGYTF. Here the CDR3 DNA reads TGTGCCAGCAGTTTAACGACGGCAGATGGCTACACCTTC.

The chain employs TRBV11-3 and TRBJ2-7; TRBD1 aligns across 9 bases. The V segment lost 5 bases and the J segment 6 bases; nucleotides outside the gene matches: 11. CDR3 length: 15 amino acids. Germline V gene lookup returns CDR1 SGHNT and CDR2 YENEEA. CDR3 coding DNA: TGTGCCAGCAGCCCCAGTCCCGGGACAGGGATCGAGCAGTACTTC. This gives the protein CASSPSPGTGIEQYF. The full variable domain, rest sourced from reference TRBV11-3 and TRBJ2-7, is EAGVVQSPRYKIIEKKQPVAFWCNPISGHNTLYWYLQNLGQGPELLIRYENEEAVDDSQLPKDRFSAERLKGVDSTLKIQPAELGDSAVYLCASSPSPGTGIEQYFGPGTRLTVT.

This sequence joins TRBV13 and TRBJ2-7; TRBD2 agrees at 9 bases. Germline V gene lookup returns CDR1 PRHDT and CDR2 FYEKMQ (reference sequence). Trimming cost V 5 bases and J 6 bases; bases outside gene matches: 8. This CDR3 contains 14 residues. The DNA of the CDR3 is TGTGCCAGCAGCCTTAGCGGGAGCTTGGGCGAGCAGTACTTC. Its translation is CASSLSGSLGEQYF. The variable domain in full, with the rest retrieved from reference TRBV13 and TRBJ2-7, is AAGVIQSPRHLIKEKRETATLKCYPIPRHDTVYWYQQGPGQDPQFLISFYEKMQSDKGSIPDRFSAQQFSDYHSELNMSSLELGDSALYFCASSLSGSLGEQYFGPGTRLTVT.

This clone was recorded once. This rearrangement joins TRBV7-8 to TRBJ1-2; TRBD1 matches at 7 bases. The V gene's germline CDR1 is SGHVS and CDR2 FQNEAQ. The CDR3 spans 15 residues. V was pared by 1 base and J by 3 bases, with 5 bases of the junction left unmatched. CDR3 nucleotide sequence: TGTGCCAGCAGCTTAGTGGAGGGGGCGGACTATGGCTACACCTTC. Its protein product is CASSLVEGADYGYTF.